This record looks at one T cell receptor beta chain sequence and its context. The data were taken from a study of OX40 agonist ivuxolimab in advanced cancers. Across the study: The study treated patients with ivuxolimab, an agonistic anti-OX40 (CD134) antibody.

Sequencing was performed with immunoSEQ multiplex PCR; in TCRdb, only in-frame clones are kept and a portion is missing. Seen here are 95,000 to 150,000 clones, 93% observed once, and the top ten hold about 0.14%. The junction had 9 bases not matched to a gene; V was cut back by 4 bases and J by 6 bases. This CDR3 contains 15 residues. Germline assignment: CDR1 SGDLS and CDR2 YYNGEE. V and J are TRBV9 and TRBJ2-1; TRBD1 agrees at 8 bases. The clonotype comes from an adult with an advanced solid tumor such as melanoma, head and neck, liver or kidney cancer. This sample comprised CD4+ or CD8+ T cells sorted from blood, obtained in a trial of the OX40 agonist ivuxolimab. The CDR3 region has the DNA TGTGCCAGCAGCATTGGACAGGGCCTGGGCAATGAGCAGTTCTTC. Translated: CASSIGQGLGNEQFF.